Below are 22 T cell receptor beta chains sequenced from a single sample in a study of OX40 agonist ivuxolimab in advanced cancers. Only in-frame clones appear in the TCRdb table, and some are missing; sequencing was by immunoSEQ multiplex PCR. The data contain some 72,000 clones, over 80% of them singletons. Sequencing used CD4+ or CD8+ T cells sorted from blood, obtained in a trial of the OX40 agonist ivuxolimab. The origin of the receptors is an adult with an advanced solid tumor such as melanoma, head and neck, liver or kidney cancer.

The rearrangement joins TRBV28 to TRBJ2-1, with 7 bases matching TRBD2. The germline V gene has CDR1 MDHEN and CDR2 SYDVKM. V lost 3 bases and J lost 1; bases outside the gene matches: 9. This CDR3 is built from 17 residues. The CDR3 coding sequence is TGTGCCAGCAGTTTCTCCCTAGCGGACCTATCCTACAATGAGCAGTTCTTC. Its protein product is CASSFSLADLSYNEQFF.

V and J are TRBV19 and TRBJ2-4; 10 bases align to TRBD1. This CDR3 is built from 15 residues. Germline loops: CDR1 LNHDA, CDR2 SQIVND (reference sequence). V shed 8 bases and J 9 bases; nucleotides not matched to a gene: 13. The CDR3 DNA follows: TGTGCCAGTCGTCCCGGGACAGGGGTTGCGGGCATTCAGTACTTC. It specifies CASRPGTGVAGIQYF.

The rearrangement joins TRBV11-2 to TRBJ2-1; D is uncertain. Germline CDR1 reads SGHAT; CDR2 reads FQNNGV. The ends were cut back, 5 bases at V and 6 bases at J, with 5 bases in the middle. The CDR3 is 11 amino acids. The CDR3: CASSRTNEQFF. Written as DNA, the CDR3 is TGTGCCAGCAGCCGTACCAATGAGCAGTTCTTC.

The J gene is TRBJ1-1, the V gene TRBV5-6, with a weak D call TRBD1 (5 bases). Germline CDR1 and CDR2: SGHDT and YYEEEE. The V end lost 4 bases, the J end lost 5 bases, and 15 bases lay between the germline ends. The length of the CDR3 is 14 residues. CDR3 amino acids: CASSLVRGLTEAFF. CDR3 sequence (DNA): TGTGCCAGCAGCCTCGTAAGGGGCTTAACTGAAGCTTTCTTT.

V and J are TRBV5-1 and TRBJ2-4; D gene ambiguous. Trimming took 1 base from V and 6 from J, leaving 11 bases between them. The CDR3 consists of 14 residues. CDR1 and CDR2 (germline): SGHRS, YFSETQ. The CDR3 bases are TGCGCCAGCAGCTTGACCCCGCTTGGAAACATTCAGTACTTC. Translated: CASSLTPLGNIQYF.

This clone was counted only a few times. The V and J genes are TRBV10-3 and TRBJ1-2; the D is unclear. The CDR3 is 14 amino acids. V was cut by 3 bases and J by 4 bases, with 12 bases left in between. In germline, CDR1 is ENHRY, CDR2 SYGVKD. The CDR3 region has the DNA TGTGCCATCAGTGAACTGTTATCGGTCTATGGCTACACCTTC. This translates into CAISELLSVYGYTF.

The chain couples TRBV5-1 to TRBJ2-7; tentative D call: TRBD1 (6 bases). The CDR3 runs 15 residues. Trimming stripped 0 bases from V and 0 bases from J, with 10 bases between. CDR1 is SGHRS, CDR2 YFSETQ, per germline. CDR3 in amino acids: CASSLAAGASYEQYF. The CDR3 DNA sequence: TGCGCCAGCAGCTTGGCGGCAGGGGCCTCCTACGAGCAGTACTTC.

This rearrangement joins TRBV10-3 to TRBJ2-3; 10 positions agree with TRBD2. With 4 bases clipped from V and 1 base from J, the junction kept 2 bases outside the gene matches. Germline V gene lookup returns CDR1 ENHRY and CDR2 SYGVKD. This CDR3 is built from 15 residues. As DNA, the CDR3 is TGTGCCATCAGTGGGGGGACTAGCGGCACAGATACGCAGTATTTT. Encoded protein: CAISGGTSGTDTQYF.

The J gene is TRBJ2-7, the V gene TRBV29-1, with TRBD1 matching 8 bases. J was trimmed by 2 bases and V by 4 bases; bases with no gene match: 16. The germline V gene encodes CDR1 SQVTM and CDR2 ANQGSEA. The CDR3 spans 17 residues. The CDR3 is CSVGRNTYGQGPYEQYF. The DNA of the CDR3 is TGCAGCGTTGGTCGGAATACTTACGGACAGGGCCCCTACGAGCAGTACTTC.

The chain has TRBV7-2 and TRBJ1-2; D is perhaps TRBD1 (6 bases). Between the trimmed V and J ends, which lost 4 bases and 0 bases, there was a span of 18 bases. The CDR3 is 17 residues long. Germline V gene sequence: CDR1 SGHTA, CDR2 FQGNSA. As DNA, the CDR3 is TGTGCCAGCAGCTCGCCGGGAGGGGGATCCGCTAACTATGGCTACACCTTC. Protein product: CASSSPGGGSANYGYTF.

This clone was found once. The V call is TRBV10-3, the J call TRBJ2-3; the match to TRBD2 covers 10 bases. In germline, CDR1 is ENHRY, CDR2 SYGVKD. The ends lost 10 bases at V and 4 bases at J; junction bases unmatched: 5. The CDR3 has 13 amino acids. CDR3 region: CATSGGWADTQYF. The CDR3 bases are TGTGCCACTAGCGGGGGTTGGGCAGATACGCAGTATTTT.

The CDR3 loop is CASSEQTVMNTEAFF. CDR3 nucleotides: TGTGCCAGCAGTGAGCAAACCGTTATGAACACTGAAGCTTTCTTT. The chain carries TRBV6-1 and TRBJ1-1, with D uncertain. V lost 3 bases and J 0 bases, leaving 11 bases between the germline ends. Germline V lookup: CDR1 MNHNS, CDR2 SASEGT. This CDR3 has 15 residues.

The V and J genes are TRBV7-3 and TRBJ2-2; no firm D call. Germline CDR1 reads SGHTA; CDR2 reads FQGTGA. The CDR3 is made up of 14 amino acids. Trimming took off 4 bases at V and 5 bases at J, with 11 bases between the two ends. The CDR3: CASSSTLGTGELFF. In nucleotides, the CDR3 is TGTGCCAGCAGCTCAACGTTAGGGACCGGGGAGCTGTTTTTT.

V usage is TRBV28 and J usage is TRBJ2-1; D gene uncertain. Trimming took 2 bases from V and 10 from J, leaving 9 bases between them. The CDR3 extends over 12 amino acids. Germline CDR1 reads MDHEN; CDR2 reads SYDVKM. The CDR3 DNA reads as TGTGCCAGCAGTTTAGTTTTGTGGGAGCAGTTCTTC. Translating it yields CASSLVLWEQFF.

This chain uses TRBV11-3 with TRBJ2-7; possibly TRBD1 for D (7 bases). The CDR3 consists of 15 residues. Per germline, CDR1 SGHNT and CDR2 YENEEA. Trimming pared 5 bases from V and 2 bases from J, leaving 16 bases between. CDR3 region: CASSAGQNITYEQYF. CDR3 coding DNA: TGTGCCAGCAGCGCGGGACAGAATATCACCTACGAGCAGTACTTC.

This sequence joins TRBV6-1 and TRBJ1-5; no definite D call. V lost 7 bases to trimming and J lost 4 bases, with 11 bases between them. CDR3 length: 13 residues. The V gene's germline CDR1 is MNHNS and CDR2 SASEGT. The DNA for the CDR3 is TGTGCCAGCACCGAGAGGGATAATCAGCCCCAGCATTTT. Protein: CASTERDNQPQHF.

The chain carries TRBV5-4 and TRBJ1-4; TRBD1 is a possible D gene (5 bases). The germline CDR1 and CDR2 sequences are SGHNT and YYREEE (reference sequence). The CDR3 extends over 16 amino acids. V was shortened by 5 bases and J by 7 bases, with 21 bases between the two germline ends. As DNA, the CDR3 is TGTGCCAGCAGGGATCCGAGGCAGGGCCTTCGTGAAAAACTGTTTTTT. Protein: CASRDPRQGLREKLFF.

The chain carries TRBV7-9 and TRBJ1-2, with 7 bases identical to TRBD1. The germline CDR1 and CDR2 sequences are SEHNR and FQNEAQ (reference sequence). CDR3 length: 15 amino acids. Losses at the gene ends were 2 bases for V and 5 bases for J; bases not matched to a gene: 8. The CDR3: CASSLPGTVPYGYTF. CDR3 bases: TGTGCCAGCAGCTTACCAGGGACAGTTCCTTATGGCTACACCTTC.

The genes are TRBV4-1 and TRBJ2-7, with 7 bases aligning to TRBD2. This CDR3 region has 14 residues. V lost 1 base to trimming and J lost 10 bases; unmatched junction nucleotides: 10. Germline CDR1 MGHRA, CDR2 YSYEKL. This chain's CDR3 is CASSQVSGAGTQYF. The CDR3 bases are TGCGCCAGCAGCCAAGTTAGTGGAGCGGGAACCCAGTACTTC.

The V call is TRBV7-2, the J call TRBJ2-7, with TRBD2 matching over 7 bases. The CDR3 covers 14 residues. Losses at the gene ends were 5 bases for V and 4 bases for J; bases not matched to a gene: 8. The germline V gene has CDR1 SGHTA and CDR2 FQGNSA. The CDR3 nucleotides read TGTGCCAGCAGCCGCGACAGCGGGGAGTACGAGCAGTACTTC. As protein: CASSRDSGEYEQYF.

The chain has TRBV6-5 and TRBJ2-2, with TRBD1 matching 9 bases. Unmatched junction bases numbered 0, after V lost 6 bases and J lost 1 base. The germline V gene encodes CDR1 MNHEY and CDR2 SVGAGI. The CDR3 totals 14 residues. The CDR3 DNA follows: TGTGCCAGCAGGGGACAGGGGAACACCGGGGAGCTGTTTTTT. Translated, it gives CASRGQGNTGELFF.

The chain uses TRBV6-1 and TRBJ1-2, with D unclear. This CDR3 is built from 13 residues. Germline V lookup: CDR1 MNHNS, CDR2 SASEGT. Trimming stripped 2 bases from V and 3 bases from J, with 7 bases between. CDR3 sequence (DNA): TGTGCCAGCAGTGAACGGGGAGACTATGGCTACACCTTC. Protein sequence: CASSERGDYGYTF.